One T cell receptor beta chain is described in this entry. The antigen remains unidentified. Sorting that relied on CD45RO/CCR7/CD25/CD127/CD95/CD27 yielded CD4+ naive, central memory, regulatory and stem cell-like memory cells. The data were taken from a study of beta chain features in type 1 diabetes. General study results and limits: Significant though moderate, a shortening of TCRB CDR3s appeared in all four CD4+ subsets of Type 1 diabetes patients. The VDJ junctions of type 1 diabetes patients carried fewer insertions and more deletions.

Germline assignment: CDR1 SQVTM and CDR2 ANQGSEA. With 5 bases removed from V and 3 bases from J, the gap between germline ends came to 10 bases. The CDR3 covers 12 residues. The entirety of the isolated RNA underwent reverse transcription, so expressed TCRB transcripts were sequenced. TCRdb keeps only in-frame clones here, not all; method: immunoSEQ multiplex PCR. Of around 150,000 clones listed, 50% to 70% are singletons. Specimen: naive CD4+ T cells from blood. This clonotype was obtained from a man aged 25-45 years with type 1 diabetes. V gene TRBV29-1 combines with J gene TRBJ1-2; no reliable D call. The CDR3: CSVNYGDYGYTF. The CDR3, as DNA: TGCAGCGTTAATTACGGGGACTATGGCTACACCTTC.